A selection of T cell receptor beta chains follows, all from one sample in a study of regulatory T cells in long-lasting Graves disease. MiXCR was run by TCRdb on the multiplex PCR reads, yielding one entry per CDR3 protein. This sample has about 440,000 distinct CDR3 sequences, with 15% found just once. This same sample was also taken into another study, of T cells in Graves' hyperthyroidism and ophthalmopathy.

The sample was peripheral blood mononuclear cells (PBMCs), taken at new diagnosis, from a patient treated with antithyroid drugs. Source of these receptors: a woman in her 30s with Graves disease. Each CDR3 is given with its conserved first and last residue. The D gene is left open where the match is weak. Expanded clones get a size class; other rows say once, few or many, or leave the size out.

DNA,CDR3,V,size,length,J,D
TGCGCCAGCAGCCAAGAATCAGGGAGTTCACCCCTCCACTTT,CASSQESGSSPLHF,TRBV4-1,NA,14,TRBJ1-6,NA
TGTGCCAGCAGTCCGGGTGCGGGAAACACCGGGGAGCTGTTTTTT,CASSPGAGNTGELFF,TRBV11-2,many,15,TRBJ2-2,NA
TGTGCCAGCAGCTTACGGGTTAGCCCACCGTCCCCAGGGACCCAGTACTTC,CASSLRVSPPSPGTQYF,TRBV13,many,17,TRBJ2-5,NA
TGTGCCAGCAGCTCATTGGACAGGTTTAGCACAGATACGCAGTATTTT,CASSSLDRFSTDTQYF,TRBV7-8,many,16,TRBJ2-3,TRBD1
TGTGCCATCAGTGACTTACAGGGGAATGGAAACACCATATATTTT,CAISDLQGNGNTIYF,TRBV10-3,many,15,TRBJ1-3,TRBD1
TGCGCCAGCAGCTTGGCGGGGGCCCCTAATGAAAAACTGTTTTTT,CASSLAGAPNEKLFF,TRBV5-1,many,15,TRBJ1-4,NA
TGTGCCAGCAGTGAAGGACTAGAGACGGTTTGGGGCTACACCTTC,CASSEGLETVWGYTF,TRBV6-2/TRBV6-3,few,15,TRBJ1-2,NA
TGTGCCAGCAGTCGACAGGGGAGAAATGAAAAACTGTTTTTT,CASSRQGRNEKLFF,TRBV6-1,many,14,TRBJ1-4,TRBD1
TGTGCCAGCAGCTCGCGGGGGCGGGAGAAGCTAGATACGCAGTATTTT,CASSSRGREKLDTQYF,TRBV7-3,NA,16,TRBJ2-3,NA
TGTGCCAGCAGCTTAGCCGGGGCGGGACCTTACAATGAGCAGTTCTTC,CASSLAGAGPYNEQFF,TRBV7-9,NA,16,TRBJ2-1,NA
TGTGCCAGCAGTTACGCGGGACTAGCGGACAATGAGCAGTTCTTC,CASSYAGLADNEQFF,TRBV6-5,NA,15,TRBJ2-1,TRBD2
TGTGCCAGCAGTGAACGACAGGGGAACTCACCCCTCCACTTT,CASSERQGNSPLHF,TRBV6-1,many,14,TRBJ1-6,TRBD1
TGCGCCAGCAGCGGCCGGGACAGGGTCACAGATACGCAGTATTTT,CASSGRDRVTDTQYF,TRBV5-1,NA,15,TRBJ2-3,TRBD1
TGTGCCAGCTCACAGAAAACAGGGAAGAACACTGAAGCTTTCTTT,CASSQKTGKNTEAFF,TRBV18,many,15,TRBJ1-1,NA
TGCGCCAGCAGCTCGCGACAGGGGAACTCCTACGAGCAGTACTTC,CASSSRQGNSYEQYF,TRBV5-1,few,15,TRBJ2-7,TRBD1
TGTGCCAGCAGTGGAGGACGGGGAGCTAACTATGGCTACACCTTC,CASSGGRGANYGYTF,TRBV6-2/TRBV6-3,NA,15,TRBJ1-2,NA